Presented here are 29 T cell receptor beta chains from one specimen sequenced in a study of PD-1 blockade in classical Hodgkin lymphoma. Profiled with immunoSEQ multiplex PCR; TCRdb holds only in-frame clones, not every one. The data contain about 58,000 clones, around nine tenths of them singletons. Relapses following autologous stem cell transplantation were seen in all patients, with brentuximab vedotin exposure varying. Sequences were derived from peripheral blood mononuclear cells (PBMCs), sampled before the second cycle of nivolumab. The receptors were gathered from a human donor with classical Hodgkin lymphoma.

This chain links TRBV7-9 with TRBJ2-5; the D gene is possibly TRBD1 (5 bases). CDR1 SEHNR and CDR2 FQNEAQ come from the germline V gene (reference sequence). This CDR3 spans 16 amino acids. V shed 4 bases and J shed 7 bases, with 22 bases lying between them. As DNA, the CDR3 is TGTGCCAGCAGCTCCCAGGAGACAGTTCTCCGAGGGACCCAGTACTTC. Amino acids: CASSSQETVLRGTQYF.

The V gene is TRBV5-1, the J gene TRBJ1-3, with 8 nucleotides matching TRBD1. Germline CDR1 SGHRS, CDR2 YFSETQ. J was trimmed by 8 bases and V by 4 bases; bases with no gene match: 11. The CDR3 length is 15 residues. CDR3 residues: CASSQDRVAYDTIYF. In nucleotides, the CDR3 is TGCGCCAGCAGCCAGGACAGGGTCGCGTACGACACCATATATTTT.

V usage is TRBV5-1 and J usage is TRBJ2-5, with 8 bases that match TRBD1. The ends lost 4 bases at V and 5 bases at J; junction bases unmatched: 10. CDR3 length: 15 amino acids. The germline V gene encodes CDR1 SGHRS and CDR2 YFSETQ. CDR3 loop: CASSQDRAEEETQYF. For the CDR3, the DNA is TGCGCCAGCAGCCAGGACAGGGCGGAGGAGGAGACCCAGTACTTC.

V gene TRBV9 combines with J gene TRBJ2-7; 10 nucleotides agree with TRBD2. The V segment lost 4 bases and the J segment 2 bases; nucleotides outside the gene matches: 6. The CDR3 has 15 amino acids. Germline CDR1 is SGDLS and CDR2 is YYNGEE. This chain's CDR3 is CASSLTSGSPYEQYF. CDR3 nucleotides: TGTGCCAGCAGCTTGACTAGCGGGTCCCCCTACGAGCAGTACTTC.

The chain employs TRBV5-1 and TRBJ1-2, with D perhaps matching TRBD1 (5 bases). Per the germline V gene, CDR1 is SGHRS and CDR2 is YFSETQ. The CDR3 sequence is 14 residues long. Deletions cut 0 bases from V and 2 bases from J, with 8 bases between. For the CDR3, the DNA is TGCGCCAGCAGCTTGGTTCCAGGGAACTATGGCTACACCTTC. Its protein is CASSLVPGNYGYTF.

The chain uses TRBV12-5 and TRBJ2-5; D remains unclear. Trimming removed 7 bases at V and 5 bases at J, with 8 bases between. The CDR3 length is 11 residues. The germline CDR1 and CDR2 sequences are LGHNT and FRNRAP. CDR3 residues: CASALGETQYF. The CDR3 DNA follows: TGTGCTAGTGCCTTAGGGGAGACCCAGTACTTC.

J is TRBJ2-1 and V is TRBV19, with D unresolved. Deletions cut 1 base from V and 5 bases from J, with 6 bases between. The CDR3 has 13 amino acids. From germline, CDR1 is LNHDA and CDR2 SQIVND (reference sequence). CDR3 protein: CASSIGGNNEQFF. For the CDR3, the DNA is TGTGCCAGTAGTATAGGGGGTAACAATGAGCAGTTCTTC. Complete variable domain (other parts from reference TRBV19 and TRBJ2-1): DGGITQSPKYLFRKEGQNVTLSCEQNLNHDAMYWYRQDPGQGLRLIYYSQIVNDFQKGDIAEGYSVSREKKESFPLTVTSAQKNPTAFYLCASSIGGNNEQFFGPGTRLTVL.

The chain recombines TRBV7-9 with TRBJ1-5; D possibly corresponds to TRBD1 (6 bases). With 1 base removed from V and 2 bases from J, the gap between germline ends came to 12 bases. CDR3 length: 16 amino acids. Germline V CDR1 and CDR2: SEHNR, FQNEAQ (reference sequence). CDR3 DNA sequence: TGTGCCAGCAGCTTAGAGCAGGGGCGAGGCAATCAGCCCCAGCATTTT. Protein sequence: CASSLEQGRGNQPQHF.

J is TRBJ2-5 and V is TRBV11-3, with 8 bases lining up with TRBD2. The CDR3 runs to 15 residues. CDR1 is SGHNT, CDR2 YENEEA, per germline. The V and J ends lost 5 bases and 12 bases, in that order; junction bases with no gene match: 17. DNA of the CDR3: TGTGCCAGCAGCCGGGAGGGTGCAGGGATTTCCTCAGAGTACTTC. Protein: CASSREGAGISSEYF.

This clone was detected only a few times. The rearrangement links TRBV18 to TRBJ2-7; 9 positions match TRBD1. CDR1 is KGHSH and CDR2 is LQKENI in the germline V gene. The V and J ends lost 4 bases and 3 bases, in that order; junction bases with no gene match: 4. There are 14 residues in the CDR3. The DNA of the CDR3 is TGTGCCAGCTCACAGGGACAGGGCGACTACGAGCAGTACTTC. As protein: CASSQGQGDYEQYF.

The chain carries TRBV5-1 and TRBJ2-3; D might be TRBD1 (5 bases). This CDR3 comprises 14 residues. Germline V gene sequence: CDR1 SGHRS, CDR2 YFSETQ. V was pared by 3 bases and J by 4 bases, with 12 bases between. DNA for the CDR3: TGCGCCAGCAGCTGGAATAGGGGTTCAGATACGCAGTATTTT. Its protein is CASSWNRGSDTQYF.

This sequence joins TRBV5-6 and TRBJ2-7; maybe TRBD1 (5 bases). The V gene lost 4 bases and the J gene lost 2 bases, with 10 bases spanning the gap. CDR3 length: 13 residues. Germline V CDR1 and CDR2: SGHDT, YYEEEE. The CDR3 sequence: CASSARVPYEQYF. The CDR3 DNA sequence: TGTGCCAGCAGCGCCAGGGTTCCCTACGAGCAGTACTTC.

CDR3 DNA sequence: TGCGCCAGCAGCCTTCAGGGGGCTGGGGCCAACGTCCTGACTTTC. It yields the protein CASSLQGAGANVLTF. The rearrangement joins TRBV5-1 to TRBJ2-6; 7 bases match TRBD1. The V and J ends lost 4 bases and 2 bases, in that order; junction bases with no gene match: 3. Germline loops: CDR1 SGHRS, CDR2 YFSETQ. CDR3 size: 15 residues.

The chain uses TRBV5-1 and TRBJ2-2, with D tentatively TRBD1 (6 bases). With 0 bases removed from V and 3 bases from J, the gap between germline ends came to 9 bases. Germline V gives CDR1 SGHRS, CDR2 YFSETQ. The length of the CDR3 is 15 residues. CDR3 coding DNA: TGCGCCAGCAGCTTGGACAGGGCGGACACCGGGGAGCTGTTTTTT. Translation: CASSLDRADTGELFF. Together with reference TRBV5-1 and TRBJ2-2, the CDR3 gives the full variable domain: KAGVTQTPRYLIKTRGQQVTLSCSPISGHRSVSWYQQTPGQGLQFLFEYFSETQRNKGNFPGRFSGRQFSNSRSEMNVSTLELGDSALYLCASSLDRADTGELFFGEGSRLTVL.

The rearrangement uses TRBV29-1 and TRBJ2-7; TRBD1 matches at 8 bases. Per germline, CDR1 SQVTM and CDR2 ANQGSEA. The CDR3 runs to 14 residues. The V gene end was trimmed by 6 bases and the J gene end by 1 base; junction bases not matched to a gene: 8. The CDR3 loop is CSVLKDRVSYEQYF. The CDR3 DNA reads as TGCAGCGTCCTCAAGGACAGGGTGTCCTACGAGCAGTACTTC.

This chain uses TRBV5-1 with TRBJ1-2; 7 bases are shared with TRBD1. From germline, CDR1 is SGHRS and CDR2 YFSETQ. CDR3 size: 14 residues. J was trimmed by 4 bases and V by 4 bases; bases with no gene match: 7. CDR3: CASSETGTAYGYTF. The CDR3 region has the DNA TGCGCCAGCAGCGAGACCGGGACAGCCTATGGCTACACCTTC.

The rearrangement joins TRBV27 to TRBJ2-3, with 9 bases matching TRBD2. The J segment lost 0 bases and the V segment lost 6 bases, leaving 10 bases of the junction unmatched. CDR3 size: 17 residues. The germline V gene has CDR1 MNHEY and CDR2 SMNVEV (reference sequence). CDR3 sequence (DNA): TGTGCCAGCAGCAACTCAATAGCGGGGGTGAGCACAGATACGCAGTATTTT. Protein product: CASSNSIAGVSTDTQYF.

The chain couples TRBV4-1 to TRBJ1-5; TRBD1 is a possible D gene (6 bases). Germline V gene lookup returns CDR1 MGHRA and CDR2 YSYEKL. V was shortened by 1 base and J by 1 base, with 17 bases between the two germline ends. The CDR3 loop spans 18 amino acids. The CDR3 sequence: CASSQGWVRGRSNQPQHF. Written as DNA, the CDR3 is TGCGCCAGCAGCCAAGGTTGGGTCAGGGGACGGAGCAATCAGCCCCAGCATTTT.

In its sample, this clone was seen a few times. The chain carries TRBV25-1 and TRBJ2-3; 10 bases match TRBD2. V was pared by 2 bases and J by 5 bases, with 4 bases of the junction left unmatched. CDR3 length equals 15 residues. The germline gives CDR1 MGHDK, CDR2 SYGVNS. This CDR3 is CASSELAGEGDTQYF. For the CDR3, the DNA is TGTGCCAGCAGTGAACTAGCGGGGGAAGGAGATACGCAGTATTTT.

This clone was recorded once. The V and J genes are TRBV5-1 and TRBJ1-1; a possible D gene is TRBD1 (5 bases). The germline CDR1 and CDR2 sequences are SGHRS and YFSETQ. The V end lost 3 bases, the J end lost 1 base, and 10 bases lay between the germline ends. The CDR3 sequence is 14 residues long. CDR3 amino acids: CASSYYTGNTEAFF. The CDR3, as DNA: TGCGCCAGCAGCTACTACACAGGGAACACTGAAGCTTTCTTT.

This chain connects TRBV4-2 to TRBJ1-2; 10 positions match TRBD1. Unmatched junction bases numbered 11, after V lost 2 bases and J lost 5 bases. CDR3 length equals 17 residues. Germline V lookup: CDR1 LGHNA, CDR2 YNFKEQ. Written as DNA, the CDR3 is TGTGCCAGCAGCCAACTCAGGGGGACAGGGGCGATTTATGGCTACACCTTC. It codes for CASSQLRGTGAIYGYTF.

The CDR3: CASSETSGGLETQYF. The CDR3 DNA follows: TGTGCCAGCAGCGAGACTAGCGGGGGTTTAGAGACCCAGTACTTC. The chain recombines TRBV11-3 with TRBJ2-5; the match to TRBD2 covers 12 bases. The CDR3 sequence is 15 residues long. Germline CDR1 is SGHNT and CDR2 is YENEEA. The junction had 5 bases not matched to a gene; V was cut back by 5 bases and J by 4 bases.

In this sample, this clone turned up a few times. V gene TRBV4-1 combines with J gene TRBJ2-1; the D call may be TRBD1 or TRBD2 (7 bases each). The CDR3 totals 16 residues. Trimming pared 3 bases from V and 7 bases from J, leaving 19 bases between. Per the germline V gene, CDR1 is MGHRA and CDR2 is YSYEKL. The CDR3 protein is CASSHPGRGRWNEQFF. The CDR3 DNA is TGCGCCAGCAGCCACCCGGGGAGGGGGCGATGGAATGAGCAGTTCTTC.

The chain is built from TRBV4-2 and TRBJ2-5; 8 positions match TRBD2. The CDR3 contains 15 residues. Germline values: CDR1 LGHNA, CDR2 YNFKEQ. The V gene end was trimmed by 5 bases and the J gene end by 2 bases; junction bases not matched to a gene: 7. In nucleotides, the CDR3 is TGTGCCAGCAGCACACGACTAGCGCCTCAAGAGACCCAGTACTTC. This encodes CASSTRLAPQETQYF.

The J gene is TRBJ2-2, the V gene TRBV6-5; the match to TRBD1 covers 9 bases. The V gene's germline CDR1 is MNHEY and CDR2 SVGAGI. This CDR3 has 13 residues. The ends lost 8 bases at V and 3 bases at J; junction bases unmatched: 1. This CDR3 reads CASWDRDTGELFF. The CDR3 DNA reads as TGTGCCAGCTGGGACAGGGACACCGGGGAGCTGTTTTTT.

The chain links TRBV9 to TRBJ2-7, with 7 bases identical to TRBD2. V dropped 0 bases and J dropped 4; count of bases not matched to a gene: 7. This CDR3 is built from 15 residues. Germline V CDR1 and CDR2: SGDLS, YYNGEE. The CDR3 bases are TGTGCCAGCAGCGTAGCGGGCGGGGGTCCGTACGAGCAGTACTTC. Amino acids: CASSVAGGGPYEQYF.

The genes are TRBV5-1 and TRBJ1-2; 7 nucleotides align to TRBD1. After removal of 4 bases from V and 4 bases from J, the junction contained 4 bases not matched to a gene. Germline V lookup: CDR1 SGHRS, CDR2 YFSETQ. CDR3 length equals 13 residues. The CDR3 reads CASSIDRVYGYTF. The DNA of the CDR3 is TGCGCCAGCAGCATAGACAGGGTCTATGGCTACACCTTC.

The chain joins TRBV30 to TRBJ1-1; 7 bases fit TRBD1. The V segment lost 1 base and the J segment 7 bases; nucleotides outside the gene matches: 12. The CDR3 is 15 residues long. Germline V gene lookup returns CDR1 GTSNPN and CDR2 SVGIG (reference sequence). The CDR3 region is CAWSGQGRGRDEAFF. In nucleotides, the CDR3 is TGTGCCTGGAGTGGACAGGGAAGGGGGCGGGATGAAGCTTTCTTT.

This clone has only one observation. The V call is TRBV6-4, the J call TRBJ2-1; 7 positions agree with TRBD2. Germline CDR1 MRHNA, CDR2 SNTAGT. V was pared by 4 bases and J by 10 bases, with 19 bases of the junction left unmatched. This CDR3 region has 17 residues. This CDR3 is CASSVLRLAGGVGEQFF. The CDR3 DNA reads as TGTGCCAGCAGTGTCCTCCGACTCGCTGGGGGGGTTGGAGAGCAGTTCTTC.